This passage covers 9 T cell receptor beta chains from one sample sequenced in a study of tumor-infiltrating lymphocytes in localized non-small cell lung cancer. Clones were sequenced by immunoSEQ multiplex PCR, and TCRdb holds only the in-frame ones, with some missing. The sample yields roughly 13,000 clones, around 82% seen once. The sequenced material came from lung tumor tissue. The receptors were gathered from a human donor with non-small cell lung cancer.

This clone was observed a single time. The gene calls are TRBV9 and TRBJ2-1, with D possibly being TRBD1 (6 bases). Germline V CDR1 and CDR2: SGDLS, YYNGEE. The V end lost 3 bases, the J end lost 7 bases, and 17 bases lay between the germline ends. The CDR3 spans 15 residues. CDR3 loop: CASSAERQEWNEQFF. The CDR3 DNA follows: TGTGCCAGCAGCGCCGAGCGACAGGAGTGGAATGAGCAGTTCTTC.

This sequence joins TRBV2 and TRBJ2-7; 8 bases align to TRBD1. The CDR3 has 14 amino acids. Trimming removed 0 bases from V and 4 bases from J; junction bases left unmatched: 2. CDR1 is SNHLY, CDR2 FYNNEI, per germline. CDR3 loop: CASSEARQGYEQYF. DNA of the CDR3: TGTGCCAGCAGTGAAGCGCGACAGGGGTACGAGCAGTACTTC.

This sequence joins TRBV28 and TRBJ1-5, with TRBD1 matching 7 bases. Germline V gene sequence: CDR1 MDHEN, CDR2 SYDVKM. The CDR3 spans 13 residues. V shed 7 bases, J shed 6 bases, and the junction held 6 bases outside the gene matches. The CDR3 DNA reads as TGTGCCAGCACCCGGGGACAGCCTCAGCCCCAGCATTTT. This sequence encodes CASTRGQPQPQHF.

This chain connects TRBV5-1 to TRBJ2-7; D uncertain. Germline CDR1 reads SGHRS; CDR2 reads YFSETQ. The CDR3 covers 13 residues. V dropped 4 bases and J dropped 0 bases, with 8 bases sitting between them. This CDR3 reads CASSPDDSYEQYF. In DNA form, the CDR3 reads TGCGCCAGCAGCCCGGACGACTCCTACGAGCAGTACTTC.

The chain combines TRBV19 with TRBJ2-7; 7 bases line up with TRBD1. This CDR3 contains 14 residues. Germline CDR1 reads LNHDA; CDR2 reads SQIVND (reference sequence). Trimming took 5 bases from V and 3 from J; bases not matched to a gene: 7. CDR3 sequence reads: CASSPRDSFYEQYF. In DNA form, the CDR3 reads TGTGCCAGTAGTCCCCGGGACAGCTTCTACGAGCAGTACTTC.

The rearrangement uses TRBV19 and TRBJ2-3; tentatively, D is TRBD2 (6 bases). Trimming cost V 7 bases and J 6 bases, with 14 bases left between them. This CDR3 spans 13 amino acids. Germline-derived CDR1 and CDR2 are LNHDA and SQIVND (reference sequence). This CDR3 is CASTRGNLDTQYF. DNA for the CDR3: TGTGCCAGTACCCGGGGGAATCTGGATACGCAGTATTTT.

This chain links TRBV9 with TRBJ1-1, with D perhaps TRBD1 (5 bases). Trimming left V 0 bases short and J 3 bases short, with 12 bases between. The CDR3 totals 15 residues. Germline V CDR1 and CDR2: SGDLS, YYNGEE. CDR3 in amino acids: CASSVGSGPDTEAFF. CDR3 in DNA: TGTGCCAGCAGCGTAGGCTCAGGGCCGGACACTGAAGCTTTCTTT.

The table lists this clone with a few counts. The V and J genes are TRBV4-1 and TRBJ1-4; 7 nucleotides match TRBD1. CDR1 is MGHRA and CDR2 is YSYEKL in the germline V gene. V lost 0 bases and J lost 1; bases outside the gene matches: 11. This CDR3 has 19 residues. The CDR3 spells CASSQDRGQTLGTNEKLFF. Written as DNA, the CDR3 is TGCGCCAGCAGCCAAGATAGGGGACAGACTCTGGGAACTAATGAAAAACTGTTTTTT.

The J gene is TRBJ2-1, the V gene TRBV18; 13 nucleotides line up with TRBD2. CDR3 size: 17 residues. The V gene's germline CDR1 is KGHSH and CDR2 LQKENI. V shed 0 bases and J 9 bases; nucleotides not matched to a gene: 8. CDR3 sequence: CASSPPSLAGGGGEQFF. CDR3 sequence (DNA): TGTGCCAGCTCACCACCATCACTAGCGGGAGGGGGGGGTGAGCAGTTCTTC. Full variable domain (rest looked up from reference TRBV18 and TRBJ2-1): NAGVMQNPRHLVRRRGQEARLRCSPMKGHSHVYWYRQLPEEGLKFMVYLQKENIIDESGMPKERFSAEFPKEGPSILRIQQVVRGDSAAYFCASSPPSLAGGGGEQFFGPGTRLTVL.